These 18 T cell receptor beta chains share one sample of origin, sequenced in a study of shared clonotypes between healthy human individuals. The data were produced by immunoSEQ multiplex PCR, yet TCRdb's version contains in-frame clones alone and is incomplete. The sample lists around 440,000 clones; 70% to 80% were seen once. The sequenced sample was PBMCs. These TCRs come from a woman aged 40 to 50 in good health. Some clones in this sample may be carry-over from other donors' samples.

The V call is TRBV7-8, the J call TRBJ2-1; 10 bases fit TRBD1. V lost 5 bases, J lost 9 bases, and 19 bases stayed unmatched. The germline gives CDR1 SGHVS, CDR2 FQNEAQ. The CDR3 covers 18 residues. CDR3 in DNA: TGTGCCAGCAGCCCTAGAGGACAGGGGGTCGAACCCTGGCTTGAGCAGTTCTTC. It codes for CASSPRGQGVEPWLEQFF.

The chain joins TRBV10-3 to TRBJ2-7; 9 bases map to TRBD2. Trimming took 3 bases from V and 1 from J; bases not matched to a gene: 7. This CDR3 spans 16 amino acids. The germline V gene encodes CDR1 ENHRY and CDR2 SYGVKD. CDR3 sequence (DNA): TGTGCCATCAGTGAATTGGGGCTAGCGGGATCCTACGAGCAGTACTTC. Translation gives CAISELGLAGSYEQYF.

The V call is TRBV9, the J call TRBJ1-2; 9 nucleotides line up with TRBD1. Germline V lookup: CDR1 SGDLS, CDR2 YYNGEE. The CDR3 extends over 16 amino acids. With V trimmed by 3 bases and J by 4 bases, 10 bases remained unmatched. This CDR3 is CASSASKLDRGYGYTF. The CDR3 DNA follows: TGTGCCAGCAGCGCCTCAAAGCTGGACAGGGGCTATGGCTACACCTTC.

This clone was recorded only once. The gene calls are TRBV5-4 and TRBJ2-3; 8 bases match TRBD2. Trimming took 4 bases from V and 2 from J; bases not matched to a gene: 9. The CDR3 runs to 16 residues. The germline gives CDR1 SGHNT, CDR2 YYREEE (reference sequence). CDR3 protein: CASSKLAGSSTDTQYF. The CDR3, as DNA: TGTGCCAGCAGCAAATTAGCGGGGTCGTCCACAGATACGCAGTATTTT.

Turning to this clone: The likely explanation is a read error, given a far larger clone one base away. CDR3 DNA: TGCGCCAGCAGCCAAGATGGGACTAGCACGTTCTACGAGCAGCACTTC. Translating gives CASSQDGTSTFYEQHF. V gene TRBV4-3 combines with J gene TRBJ2-7; 9 bases agree with TRBD2. This CDR3 comprises 16 residues. Germline values: CDR1 LGHNA, CDR2 YSLEER.

The rearrangement links TRBV14 to TRBJ1-2; D not resolved. The CDR3 has 15 amino acids. The V gene's germline CDR1 is SGHDN and CDR2 FVKESK. With 2 bases removed from V and 4 bases from J, the gap between germline ends came to 14 bases. The CDR3 loop reads CASSQTPGNIYGYTF. The CDR3 nucleotides are TGTGCCAGCAGCCAAACCCCAGGAAACATCTATGGCTACACCTTC.

This clone was counted a few times. The J gene is TRBJ2-7, the V gene TRBV6-1; weak D call: TRBD1 (5 bases). Trimming shortened V by 1 base and J by 0 bases, and 10 bases separated the two germline ends. This CDR3 has 15 amino acids. CDR1 is MNHNS, CDR2 SASEGT, per germline. Written as DNA, the CDR3 is TGTGCCAGCAGTGAAGGCAGCGACAGCTCCTACGAGCAGTACTTC. As protein: CASSEGSDSSYEQYF.

This chain joins TRBV28 and TRBJ1-5; 7 nucleotides line up with TRBD1. The V gene's germline CDR1 is MDHEN and CDR2 SYDVKM. The CDR3 totals 17 residues. With V trimmed by 3 bases and J by 4 bases, 12 bases remained unmatched. DNA of the CDR3: TGTGCCAGCAGTTTTCAGGGACAGCGTTCTATTAATCAGCCCCAGCATTTT. Its translation: CASSFQGQRSINQPQHF.

Concerning this clone itself: This likely came from a read error, as a far larger clone is one base away. V and J are TRBV29-1 and TRBJ1-3; D is uncertain. Trimming removed 1 base from V and 8 bases from J, with 21 bases in between. The CDR3 is 16 amino acids. Germline CDR1 SQVTM, CDR2 ANQGSEA. CDR3 in amino acids: CSVEVGNYPAGYTIYF. CDR3 nucleotide sequence: TGCAGCGTTGAAGTGGGTAACTACCCCGCGGGATACACCATATATTTT.

In this sample, this clone turned up once. The gene calls are TRBV4-3 and TRBJ2-7; unclear D gene. Germline CDR1 and CDR2: LGHNA and YSLEER. V lost 0 bases, J lost 2 bases, and 11 bases lay in between. The length of the CDR3 is 15 residues. The CDR3 loop is CASSQDWASTYEQYF. DNA for the CDR3: TGCGCCAGCAGCCAAGATTGGGCTAGTACCTACGAGCAGTACTTC.

The chain combines TRBV5-1 with TRBJ2-5, with 8 bases aligning to TRBD1. Germline loops: CDR1 SGHRS, CDR2 YFSETQ. This CDR3 comprises 14 residues. V shed 2 bases, J shed 5 bases, and the junction held 5 bases outside the gene matches. CDR3: CASSFTGGYETQYF. The CDR3 bases are TGCGCCAGCAGCTTCACAGGGGGTTATGAGACCCAGTACTTC.

Worth noting for this clone: A far bigger clonotype differs at one base, so this is likely a read error. CDR3 DNA sequence: TGTGCCAGCAGTGGTGAGAGCGGGGGGTCCTACGAGCAGCACTTC. Translation gives CASSGESGGSYEQHF. The chain combines TRBV6-1 with TRBJ2-7, with 9 bases identical to TRBD2. This CDR3 is 15 amino acids long. CDR1 and CDR2 (germline): MNHNS, SASEGT.

V usage is TRBV5-1 and J usage is TRBJ1-4, with unresolved D. This CDR3 contains 14 residues. Per germline, CDR1 SGHRS and CDR2 YFSETQ. The germline V and J ends were trimmed by 4 bases and 3 bases, with 10 bases remaining between them. CDR3 in DNA: TGCGCCAGCAGCCGTGACGGCCCTAATGAAAAACTGTTTTTT. Translated: CASSRDGPNEKLFF.

The table lists this clone with a few counts. The same CDR3 also results from other DNA sequences found in this sample. The rearrangement uses TRBV5-1 and TRBJ2-2; D is perhaps TRBD1 (5 bases). Germline lookup yields CDR1 SGHRS and CDR2 YFSETQ. CDR3 length equals 16 residues. Trimming removed 1 base at V and 5 bases at J, with 15 bases between. CDR3 nucleotide sequence: TGCGCCAGCAGCTTGCCCGCAGGGTTAGGAACCGGGGAGCTGTTTTTT. This gives the protein CASSLPAGLGTGELFF. Full variable domain (missing parts from reference TRBV5-1 and TRBJ2-2): KAGVTQTPRYLIKTRGQQVTLSCSPISGHRSVSWYQQTPGQGLQFLFEYFSETQRNKGNFPGRFSGRQFSNSRSEMNVSTLELGDSALYLCASSLPAGLGTGELFFGEGSRLTVL.

With respect to this clone: One base away lies a much larger clone, so this may be a sequencing read error. The chain has TRBV19 and TRBJ1-1, with D tentatively TRBD1 (5 bases). CDR1 and CDR2 (germline): LNHDA, SQIVND (reference sequence). Trimming removed 5 bases at V and 0 bases at J, with 13 bases between. The CDR3 sequence is 15 residues long. The CDR3 loop is CASSPEGRVNTEAFF. The CDR3 nucleotides read TGTGCCAGTAGTCCGGAGGGGCGGGTGAACACTGAAGCTTTCTTT.

Comments on this clone: A far larger clone is one nucleotide away, so this likely arose from a read error. This chain joins TRBV7-2 and TRBJ2-7; D possibly corresponds to TRBD2 (5 bases). The CDR3 loop spans 14 amino acids. Per the germline V gene, CDR1 is SGHTA and CDR2 is FQGNSA. In DNA, the CDR3 is TGTGCCAGCAGCTCCGGACTTCTGCCCTACGAGCAGCACTTC. This sequence encodes CASSSGLLPYEQHF.

The count of this clone is one. The rearrangement links TRBV6-1 to TRBJ2-7; D perhaps matches TRBD1 (6 bases). CDR3 length equals 13 residues. Germline values: CDR1 MNHNS, CDR2 SASEGT. Trimming took off 3 bases at V and 5 bases at J, with 11 bases between the two ends. Here the CDR3 DNA reads TGTGCCAGCAGTGATCACAGGGTAAACGAGCAGTACTTC. This translates into CASSDHRVNEQYF.

The chain recombines TRBV21-1 with TRBJ2-1; TRBD1 was called by the table and not checked on the DNA. TRBV21-1 is shown as a pseudogene. The CDR3 runs to 16 residues. CDR3 region: CASSSHRDSSYNEQFF. The CDR3 region has the DNA TGTGCCAGCAGCTCCCACCGGGACAGCTCCTACAATGAGCAGTTCTTC.